This TCR beta chain was identified during a study of regulatory T cells in long-lasting Graves disease. Study-level results: Not thyroid tissue but only peripheral blood was studied.

The authors built TCR beta libraries using iRepertoire HTBI primers and Arm-PCR of CDR3 regions. TCRdb reprocessed the multiplex PCR reads with MiXCR, giving one entry per CDR3 protein. The sample contains around 450,000 distinct CDR3 sequences, roughly 21% of which appear only once. With respect to this clonotype: As yet, its antigen is unknown.

Indicated time point: persistent/refractory GD, antithyroid drugs over 5 years with positive TRAb. The TCR library was made from RNA that had been extracted from PBMCs in TRIzol. It was by American Thyroid Association guidelines that Graves' disease was diagnosed. Trimming took 2 bases from V and 0 from J, leaving 10 bases between them. The germline V gene encodes CDR1 SGHAT and CDR2 FQDESV (reference sequence). The CDR3 loop spans 15 amino acids. V and J are TRBV11-1 and TRBJ1-1; tentatively, D is TRBD1 (5 bases). Material: peripheral blood mononuclear cells (PBMCs), obtained when the disease was refractory, from a patient treated with antithyroid drugs. The sequence came from a female donor with Graves disease. DNA of the CDR3: TGTGCCAGCAGCTTAAGACAGCAGATGAACACTGAAGCTTTCTTT. It specifies CASSLRQQMNTEAFF.